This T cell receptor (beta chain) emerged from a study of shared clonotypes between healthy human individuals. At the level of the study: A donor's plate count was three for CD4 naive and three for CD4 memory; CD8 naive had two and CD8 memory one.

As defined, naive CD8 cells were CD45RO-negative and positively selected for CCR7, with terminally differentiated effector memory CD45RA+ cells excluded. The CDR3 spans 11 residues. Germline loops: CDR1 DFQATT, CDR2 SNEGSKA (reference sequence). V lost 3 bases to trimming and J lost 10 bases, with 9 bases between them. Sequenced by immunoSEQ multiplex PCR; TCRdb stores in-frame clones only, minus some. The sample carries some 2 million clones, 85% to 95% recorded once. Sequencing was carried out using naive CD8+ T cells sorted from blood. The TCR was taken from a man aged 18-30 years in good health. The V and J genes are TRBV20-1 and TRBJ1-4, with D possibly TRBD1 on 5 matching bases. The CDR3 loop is CSARTDGKLFF. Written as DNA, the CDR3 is TGCAGTGCTAGGACAGACGGAAAACTGTTTTTT.